A single sample gave rise to the 14 T cell receptor beta chains below, sequenced in a study of blood T cell repertoires in COVID-19. Repertoires were generated with immunoSEQ multiplex PCR, while TCRdb's copy carries only in-frame clones and drops some. The sample records 20,000 to 30,000 clones, 80% to 90% being singletons. Sequencing input: peripheral blood. The origin of the receptors is a human donor with active COVID-19. The donor label of this sample is uncertain.

The chain uses TRBV7-9 and TRBJ1-2; no firm D call. V lost 1 base and J lost 4, with 7 bases in between. From germline, CDR1 is SEHNR and CDR2 FQNEAQ (reference sequence). The CDR3 totals 13 residues. The CDR3 loop reads CASSLVGFYGYTF. In DNA, the CDR3 is TGTGCCAGCAGCTTAGTTGGCTTCTATGGCTACACCTTC.

This clone appeared a single time. V and J are TRBV20-1 and TRBJ2-5, with a possible D match to TRBD1 (6 bases). Germline V gives CDR1 DFQATT, CDR2 SNEGSKA (reference sequence). The CDR3 length is 11 residues. Trimming took 5 bases from V and 5 from J, leaving 9 bases between them. The CDR3 sequence: CSAGGRETQYF. DNA of the CDR3: TGCAGTGCTGGGGGCCGGGAGACCCAGTACTTC.

The chain links TRBV10-3 to TRBJ2-7; a weak D match, TRBD2 (6 bases). Trimming left V 0 bases short and J 3 bases short, with 12 bases between. CDR3 length equals 15 residues. From germline, CDR1 is ENHRY and CDR2 SYGVKD. The CDR3: CAISESGTPGYEQYF. The CDR3 nucleotides are TGTGCCATCAGTGAGTCGGGGACTCCGGGCTACGAGCAGTACTTC.

As for this clone: Additional DNA sequences in this sample encode the identical CDR3. V is TRBV7-9 and J is TRBJ1-4; tentatively, D is TRBD1 (5 bases). V dropped 0 bases and J dropped 7 bases, with 9 bases sitting between them. Germline CDR1 and CDR2: SEHNR and FQNEAQ (reference sequence). The CDR3 length is 14 residues. The CDR3 region has the DNA TGTGCCAGCAGCTTAGCGGGGGGAAGTGAAAAACTGTTTTTT. This translates into CASSLAGGSEKLFF.

The V and J genes are TRBV27 and TRBJ2-7; 8 nucleotides align to TRBD2. CDR1 is MNHEY, CDR2 SMNVEV, per germline (reference sequence). CDR3 size: 14 residues. Losses at the gene ends were 6 bases for V and 7 bases for J; bases not matched to a gene: 11. As DNA, the CDR3 is TGTGCCAGCAGAGAGTCCGGACTAGCCGGGGAGCAGTACTTC. It specifies CASRESGLAGEQYF.

The chain combines TRBV7-3 with TRBJ2-5; possibly TRBD1 for D (7 bases). Germline lookup yields CDR1 SGHTA and CDR2 FQGTGA. CDR3 length: 14 residues. V was clipped by 5 bases and J by 2 bases, with 12 bases between them. CDR3: CASSPTGRQETQYF. The CDR3 DNA reads TGTGCCAGCAGCCCGACAGGGAGGCAAGAGACCCAGTACTTC.

This chain connects TRBV6-1 to TRBJ2-3, with TRBD1 matching over 8 bases. The V gene end was trimmed by 1 base and the J gene end by 6 bases; junction bases not matched to a gene: 3. Germline V gene lookup returns CDR1 MNHNS and CDR2 SASEGT. This CDR3 has 14 amino acids. CDR3 sequence: CASSEDRGWDTQYF. CDR3 nucleotides: TGTGCCAGCAGTGAAGACAGGGGGTGGGATACGCAGTATTTT.

This clone was counted a single time. The gene calls are TRBV24-1 and TRBJ2-1; TRBD2 is a possible D gene (6 bases). V lost 5 bases and J 8 bases, leaving 21 bases between the germline ends. Germline values: CDR1 KGHDR, CDR2 SFDVKD. This CDR3 spans 16 amino acids. CDR3 in DNA: TGTGCCACCAGTGGGGGCCGGGACTGGGACCTCCATGAGCAGTTCTTC. Amino acid sequence: CATSGGRDWDLHEQFF.

Here the CDR3 DNA reads TGTGCCAGCAGCCTACTAGCGGGGTTCGCAGATACGCAGTATTTT. Translated, it gives CASSLLAGFADTQYF. The chain has TRBV7-3 and TRBJ2-3, with 10 bases that match TRBD2. The CDR3 has 15 amino acids. Germline-derived CDR1 and CDR2 are SGHTA and FQGTGA. V lost 5 bases and J lost 4; bases outside the gene matches: 6.

The rearrangement joins TRBV5-6 to TRBJ1-4; D is unresolved. V shed 4 bases and J shed 0 bases, with 10 bases lying between them. The CDR3 is 15 residues long. Per the germline V gene, CDR1 is SGHDT and CDR2 is YYEEEE. In nucleotides, the CDR3 is TGTGCCAGCAGCGTAACGGGTTCAACTAATGAAAAACTGTTTTTT. The encoded protein is CASSVTGSTNEKLFF.

The chain has TRBV4-1 and TRBJ2-1, with 9 bases matching TRBD1. The V segment lost 0 bases and the J segment 12 bases; nucleotides outside the gene matches: 9. CDR3 length equals 15 residues. Germline CDR1 reads MGHRA; CDR2 reads YSYEKL. CDR3 bases: TGCGCCAGCAGCCAAGAAGGACAGGGGCCTAACCGGCAGTTCTTC. Residues: CASSQEGQGPNRQFF.

The gene calls are TRBV7-9 and TRBJ2-2; weak D call: TRBD2 (6 bases). This CDR3 contains 14 residues. The germline CDR1 and CDR2 sequences are SEHNR and FQNEAQ (reference sequence). V shed 5 bases and J shed 10 bases, with 17 bases lying between them. CDR3 region: CASSGGIEWTELFF. The DNA of the CDR3 is TGTGCCAGCAGCGGGGGGATTGAATGGACGGAGCTGTTTTTT.

This chain connects TRBV27 to TRBJ2-7; D possibly corresponds to TRBD2 (7 bases). The length of the CDR3 is 13 residues. From germline, CDR1 is MNHEY and CDR2 SMNVEV (reference sequence). V was pared by 6 bases and J by 6 bases, with 15 bases between. The CDR3: CASSSGGGGEQYF. CDR3 bases: TGTGCCAGCAGCTCGGGGGGCGGCGGCGAGCAGTACTTC.

The chain has TRBV19 and TRBJ2-7; the match to TRBD2 covers 7 bases. This CDR3 is built from 12 residues. Germline CDR1 reads LNHDA; CDR2 reads SQIVND (reference sequence). V shed 8 bases and J 4 bases; nucleotides not matched to a gene: 5. The chain's CDR3 is CASSARGYEQYF. CDR3 nucleotide sequence: TGTGCCAGTTCGGCGCGGGGGTACGAGCAGTACTTC.